What follows are 26 T cell receptor beta chains derived from one specimen sequenced in a study of blood T cell repertoires in COVID-19. Produced via immunoSEQ multiplex PCR; TCRdb's table is partial and in-frame only. The sample comprises a few hundred thousand clones, around 92% of which are singletons, and 2.9% rests with the top ten. Material: PBMCs or T cells enriched from blood (not recorded which). The receptors originated from a woman aged 50 to 60 who had been exposed to COVID-19.

About this clone itself: Compared with germline, one end of the junction differs, possibly owing to a read error. V is TRBV19 and J is TRBJ2-3; the D is unclear. The CDR3 loop spans 15 amino acids. Germline CDR1 LNHDA, CDR2 SQIVND (reference sequence). The CDR3: CASSLIPTRTDTQYF. The CDR3 nucleotides are TGTGCCAGTAGCCTCATCCCGACTCGCACGGATACGCAGTATTTT.

V and J are TRBV28 and TRBJ1-4, with a tentative D call TRBD1 (5 bases). CDR1 is MDHEN, CDR2 SYDVKM, per germline. With 5 bases removed from V and 10 bases from J, the gap between germline ends came to 20 bases. The CDR3 consists of 15 residues. CDR3 region: CASSPTQGKLGKLFF. In DNA form, the CDR3 reads TGTGCCAGCAGTCCAACGCAGGGCAAGCTAGGAAAACTGTTTTTT. Based on the CDR3 plus reference TRBV28 and TRBJ1-4, the full variable domain is DVKVTQSSRYLVKRTGEKVFLECVQDMDHENMFWYRQDPGLGLRLIYFSYDVKMKEKGDIPEGYSVSREKKERFSLILESASTNQTSMYLCASSPTQGKLGKLFFGSGTQLSVL.

The chain couples TRBV28 to TRBJ1-5; possibly TRBD1 for D (5 bases). V lost 5 bases, J lost 4 bases, and 12 bases lay in between. Germline V gene sequence: CDR1 MDHEN, CDR2 SYDVKM. The CDR3 runs to 14 residues. The CDR3 region has the DNA TGTGCCAGCAGTAAGGGGCCTAGGAATCAGCCCCAGCATTTT. Translation gives CASSKGPRNQPQHF.

This clone has just one count. The V call is TRBV4-1, the J call TRBJ1-3, with D possibly TRBD1 on 5 matching bases. V dropped 0 bases and J dropped 7 bases, with 13 bases sitting between them. The CDR3 consists of 15 residues. Germline CDR1 reads MGHRA; CDR2 reads YSYEKL. CDR3 in amino acids: CASSQEYRGTNTIYF. The DNA of the CDR3 is TGCGCCAGCAGCCAAGAGTATAGGGGAACTAACACCATATATTTT.

This chain connects TRBV6-4 to TRBJ2-1; 9 bases agree with TRBD2. Germline V gene data show CDR1 as MRHNA and CDR2 as SNTAGT. Losses at the gene ends were 6 bases for V and 2 bases for J; bases not matched to a gene: 11. This CDR3 is built from 17 residues. The DNA for the CDR3 is TGTGCCAGCAGCGCGGATAGCGGGGGAATTACCTACAATGAGCAGTTCTTC. It specifies CASSADSGGITYNEQFF.

The chain links TRBV24-1 to TRBJ2-1; 7 bases agree with TRBD2. V shed 2 bases and J 3 bases; nucleotides not matched to a gene: 3. Germline lookup yields CDR1 KGHDR and CDR2 SFDVKD. CDR3 length equals 15 residues. CDR3 bases: TGTGCCACCAGTGATTCGAGGACTAGCTACAATGAGCAGTTCTTC. Translated: CATSDSRTSYNEQFF.

The chain couples TRBV5-4 to TRBJ1-2; 8 bases align to TRBD1. The CDR3 is 14 residues long. Germline CDR1 is SGHNT and CDR2 is YYREEE (reference sequence). Trimming removed 2 bases from V and 5 bases from J; junction bases left unmatched: 5. The chain's CDR3 is CASSFPGGAYGYTF. The CDR3 nucleotides read TGTGCCAGCAGCTTTCCAGGGGGCGCATATGGCTACACCTTC.

The V call is TRBV24-1, the J call TRBJ2-7; possible D gene TRBD1, 5 bases. CDR1 is KGHDR, CDR2 SFDVKD, per germline. V lost 9 bases and J lost 0, with 26 bases in between. The CDR3 totals 18 residues. CDR3 amino acids: CATPLLDNDFQSSYEQYF. In DNA form, the CDR3 reads TGTGCCACCCCCCTTCTGGACAACGATTTCCAAAGCTCCTACGAGCAGTACTTC.

CDR3 sequence (DNA): TGCAGTGCTAGTTTAGGGGGGGGTATATACAATGAGCAGTTCTTC. Translating gives CSASLGGGIYNEQFF. The chain combines TRBV20-1 with TRBJ2-1; tentatively, D is TRBD2 (7 bases). The CDR3 has 15 amino acids. Trimming pared 3 bases from V and 4 bases from J, leaving 16 bases between. Germline values: CDR1 DFQATT, CDR2 SNEGSKA (reference sequence).

J is TRBJ1-2 and V is TRBV19; D is unclear. CDR1 LNHDA and CDR2 SQIVND come from the germline V gene (reference sequence). The CDR3 has 14 amino acids. Trimming left V 9 bases short and J 1 base short, with 15 bases between. CDR3 in amino acids: CARTPAADNYGYTF. In DNA form, the CDR3 reads TGTGCCAGAACTCCCGCAGCGGATAACTATGGCTACACCTTC. The full variable domain, in which reference TRBV19 and TRBJ1-2 provide the parts outside the CDR3, is DGGITQSPKYLFRKEGQNVTLSCEQNLNHDAMYWYRQDPGQGLRLIYYSQIVNDFQKGDIAEGYSVSREKKESFPLTVTSAQKNPTAFYLCARTPAADNYGYTFGSGTRLTVV.

CDR3 DNA sequence: TGTGCCGCCAGGCGGGGGCAAGAAGATACGCAGTATTTT. Translated: CAARRGQEDTQYF. The gene calls are TRBV5-5 and TRBJ2-3, with a tentative D call TRBD2 (7 bases). Germline V gives CDR1 SGHKS, CDR2 YYEKEE (reference sequence). The CDR3 length is 13 residues. Trimming stripped 10 bases from V and 5 bases from J, with 17 bases between.

The chain carries TRBV5-1 and TRBJ2-3, with 9 positions matching TRBD2. CDR3 size: 16 residues. In germline, CDR1 is SGHRS, CDR2 YFSETQ. V lost 1 base, J lost 7 bases, and 10 bases stayed unmatched. The CDR3 region is CASSLLAGGPENTQYF. The DNA of the CDR3 is TGCGCCAGCAGCTTGTTGGCGGGGGGGCCGGAAAATACGCAGTATTTT.

The V call is TRBV7-9, the J call TRBJ1-1; D might be TRBD1 (5 bases). Germline V gives CDR1 SEHNR, CDR2 FQNEAQ (reference sequence). The CDR3 contains 11 residues. Deletions cut 1 base from V and 10 bases from J, with 7 bases between. The CDR3 loop is CASSLEGRAFF. CDR3 DNA sequence: TGTGCCAGCAGCTTAGAGGGGCGAGCTTTCTTT.

V gene TRBV11-2 combines with J gene TRBJ1-6, with a possible D match to TRBD1 (6 bases). V was pared by 0 bases and J by 7 bases, with 16 bases between. CDR3 length: 17 amino acids. Per germline, CDR1 SGHAT and CDR2 FQNNGV. CDR3 amino acids: CASSLEAGGPSNSPLHF. In nucleotides, the CDR3 is TGTGCCAGCAGCTTAGAAGCGGGGGGGCCGTCCAATTCACCCCTCCACTTT. The full variable domain, with the rest looked up from reference TRBV11-2 and TRBJ1-6, is EAGVAQSPRYKIIEKRQSVAFWCNPISGHATLYWYQQILGQGPKLLIQFQNNGVVDDSQLPKDRFSAERLKGVDSTLKIQPAKLEDSAVYLCASSLEAGGPSNSPLHFGNGTRLTVT.

This chain uses TRBV7-2 with TRBJ2-3, with D perhaps TRBD2 (5 bases). V was cut by 4 bases and J by 2 bases, with 22 bases left in between. CDR3 length equals 18 residues. CDR1 is SGHTA and CDR2 is FQGNSA in the germline V gene. The CDR3 is CASSSREAPVGYTDTQYF. The CDR3 DNA follows: TGTGCCAGCAGCTCCCGGGAAGCCCCGGTGGGGTACACAGATACGCAGTATTTT.

The chain links TRBV28 to TRBJ1-2; perhaps TRBD1 as D (5 bases). Germline values: CDR1 MDHEN, CDR2 SYDVKM. This CDR3 region has 14 residues. Trimming took 3 bases from V and 4 from J, leaving 12 bases between them. CDR3 residues: CASSFGAGSYGYTF. CDR3 DNA: TGTGCCAGCAGTTTTGGGGCGGGGTCCTATGGCTACACCTTC.

The J gene is TRBJ1-6, the V gene TRBV5-4, with 8 bases that match TRBD1. CDR3 length equals 15 residues. J was trimmed by 10 bases and V by 0 bases; bases with no gene match: 6. From germline, CDR1 is SGHNT and CDR2 YYREEE (reference sequence). The CDR3 loop reads CASSLDRGSSSPLHF. The CDR3 coding sequence is TGTGCCAGCAGCTTGGACAGGGGGTCGTCATCACCCCTCCACTTT.

The chain is built from TRBV7-9 and TRBJ2-3; 13 bases align to TRBD2. CDR1 and CDR2 (germline): SEHNR, FQNEAQ (reference sequence). The CDR3 is 17 amino acids. After removal of 5 bases from V and 7 bases from J, the junction contained 12 bases not matched to a gene. The CDR3 nucleotides are TGTGCCAGCAGCCCACGCGGACTAGCGGGGGCCCTTAATACGCAGTATTTT. It yields the protein CASSPRGLAGALNTQYF.

J is TRBJ2-3 and V is TRBV19; 11 positions agree with TRBD2. Germline assignment: CDR1 LNHDA and CDR2 SQIVND (reference sequence). J lost 0 bases, V lost 5 bases, and 4 bases had no gene match. CDR3 length: 16 amino acids. The chain's CDR3 is CASSHRLAGSTDTQYF. In DNA, the CDR3 is TGTGCCAGTAGTCACAGACTAGCGGGAAGCACAGATACGCAGTATTTT.

The chain recombines TRBV14 with TRBJ2-2; tentative D call: TRBD1 (6 bases). V was cut by 6 bases and J by 4 bases, with 18 bases left in between. CDR1 SGHDN and CDR2 FVKESK come from the germline V gene. The CDR3 contains 16 residues. CDR3 nucleotide sequence: TGTGCCAGCAGTCAAATCCAGGGGTTCGCCACCGGGGAGCTGTTTTTT. Translating it yields CASSQIQGFATGELFF.

The chain carries TRBV28 and TRBJ1-6; tentative D call: TRBD1 (5 bases). V was shortened by 7 bases and J by 0 bases, with 13 bases between the two germline ends. This CDR3 has 16 residues. Germline V gives CDR1 MDHEN, CDR2 SYDVKM. CDR3 in amino acids: CASTIGGTSYNSPLHF. Written as DNA, the CDR3 is TGTGCCAGCACCATCGGAGGGACCTCCTATAATTCACCCCTCCACTTT.

The V gene is TRBV2, the J gene TRBJ2-4; TRBD1 matches at 7 bases. The CDR3 runs 17 residues. The germline gives CDR1 SNHLY, CDR2 FYNNEI. After removal of 6 bases from V and 0 bases from J, the junction contained 11 bases not matched to a gene. For the CDR3, the DNA is TGTGCCAGCAGGGAACCTGGGACAGCCCTAGCCAAAAACATTCAGTACTTC. As protein: CASREPGTALAKNIQYF.

The chain employs TRBV2 and TRBJ2-3; 8 bases match TRBD2. Unmatched junction bases numbered 4, after V lost 6 bases and J lost 2 bases. The germline V gene encodes CDR1 SNHLY and CDR2 FYNNEI. The CDR3 runs to 14 residues. As DNA, the CDR3 is TGTGCCAGCAGGATAGCGGGGTTCACAGATACGCAGTATTTT. Translation gives CASRIAGFTDTQYF.

CDR3 sequence: CASSRTGPGNTIYF. CDR3 nucleotides: TGTGCCAGCAGCCGGACAGGGCCAGGAAACACCATATATTTT. V usage is TRBV2 and J usage is TRBJ1-3; the match to TRBD1 covers 8 bases. V trimming: 6 bases; J trimming: 4 bases; junction bases outside the gene matches: 5. Germline values: CDR1 SNHLY, CDR2 FYNNEI. The CDR3 spans 14 residues.

This chain links TRBV5-7 with TRBJ2-1; 10 bases match TRBD1. TRBV5-7 is an open reading frame whose function is uncertain. CDR3 size: 17 residues. V lost 2 bases to trimming and J lost 3 bases; unmatched junction nucleotides: 8. CDR3 DNA sequence: TGTGCCAGCAGCTTCGTATCTGGACAGGGGGACTACAATGAGCAGTTCTTC. It yields the protein CASSFVSGQGDYNEQFF.

This chain uses TRBV28 with TRBJ1-6; 11 bases fit TRBD1. V lost 11 bases and J lost 4; bases outside the gene matches: 13. Per germline, CDR1 MDHEN and CDR2 SYDVKM. The CDR3 runs 17 residues. DNA for the CDR3: TGTGCCGGCTCCGGGACAGGGGGTCCCCCGTATAATTCACCCCTCCACTTT. Protein: CAGSGTGGPPYNSPLHF. The whole variable domain, filled in from reference TRBV28 and TRBJ1-6, reads DVKVTQSSRYLVKRTGEKVFLECVQDMDHENMFWYRQDPGLGLRLIYFSYDVKMKEKGDIPEGYSVSREKKERFSLILESASTNQTSMYLCAGSGTGGPPYNSPLHFGNGTRLTVT.